This T cell receptor beta chain was recovered during a study of T cells in Graves' hyperthyroidism and ophthalmopathy. TCR beta CDR3 sequences were amplified from RNA transcripts. During a first-round RT-PCR of the TCR CDR3, the HTBI primer set was used. From the multiplex PCR reads, TCRdb called clonotypes with MiXCR, one entry per CDR3 protein. The table has a few hundred thousand distinct CDR3 sequences, 15% to 18% seen once; the top ten hold roughly 6.6%. Graves' hyperthyroidism was deemed stable absent ophthalmopathy progression within 18 months. General study findings and limits: Most expanded thyroid clonotypes above 0.001 recurred in blood.

Ten or more counts support this clonotype. Its antigen is not known. This CDR3 has 15 amino acids. V trimming: 1 base; J trimming: 8 bases; junction bases outside the gene matches: 4. The germline CDR1 and CDR2 sequences are MNHNS and SASEGT. This clonotype was sampled from a woman aged 25 to 39 with Graves' hyperthyroidism. The chain employs TRBV6-1 and TRBJ1-6; TRBD1 aligns across 8 bases. Input material: blood. In DNA, the CDR3 is TGTGCCAGCAGTGAAGGGACAGGGAGTTATTCACCCCTCCACTTT. Protein: CASSEGTGSYSPLHF.